A selection of T cell receptor beta chains follows, all from one sample in a study of blood T cell repertoires in COVID-19. Sequenced by immunoSEQ multiplex PCR; TCRdb stores in-frame clones only, minus some. The sample has 100,000 to 120,000 clones; 70% to 90% are singletons. Material for sequencing was peripheral blood. The receptors originated from a human donor in a cohort sampled during active COVID-19. Each CDR3 is given with its conserved first and last residue. D genes are given only for firm matches. For some rows the clone size is stated as once, few or many, or as a class when expanded; others skip it.

TRBV5-6	.	.	TRBJ1-5	TGTGCCAGCAGCTCTACAGCGGCGGGCGCAAGCAATCAGCCCCAGCATTTT	CASSSTAAGASNQPQHF
TRBV9	.	TRBD1	TRBJ2-7	TGTGCCAGCAGCCCGGACAGGGCCAGCCACGAGCAGTACTTC	CASSPDRASHEQYF
TRBV7-6	.	TRBD2	TRBJ2-5	TGTGCCAGCAGCTTAAGGGGCGGCGCGGGAGGAGGGGAGACCCAGTACTTC	CASSLRGGAGGGETQYF
TRBV6-6	.	.	TRBJ1-1	TGTGCCAGCAGTTACTCGGGCAGGAACACTGAAGCTTTCTTT	CASSYSGRNTEAFF
TRBV10-3	.	.	TRBJ1-2	TGTGCCATCAGCCTTAGAATTGAGGACTATGGCTACACCTTC	CAISLRIEDYGYTF
TRBV29-1	.	.	TRBJ1-2	TGCAGCGTGGAACCAGAGGACAGCCGCGGCTACACCTTC	CSVEPEDSRGYTF
TRBV15	.	.	TRBJ1-5	TGTGCCACCAGAGAGGTATACAATCAGCCCCAGCATTTT	CATREVYNQPQHF
TRBV6-5	.	TRBD2	TRBJ2-2	TGTGCCAGCAGCGCAGCGGGGGGGCCTGGGGGGGAGCTGTTTTTT	CASSAAGGPGGELFF
TRBV12-3/TRBV12-4	.	TRBD2	TRBJ2-1	TGTGCCAGCAGTTCTAGCGGGAACAATGAGCAGTTCTTC	CASSSSGNNEQFF
TRBV5-1	.	.	TRBJ1-1	TGCGCCAGTGGATTGAGCGGGGGCACTGAAGCTTTCTTT	CASGLSGGTEAFF
TRBV5-4	.	.	TRBJ1-1	TGTGCCAGCAACCGCGGGGACGACGCTGAAGCTTTCTTT	CASNRGDDAEAFF
TRBV4-1	.	.	TRBJ2-7	TGCGCCAGCAGCCGACAGAAGGCCTACGAGCAGTACTTC	CASSRQKAYEQYF
TRBV4-3	.	.	TRBJ1-1	TGCGCCAGCAGCCCGGACACGAACACTGAAGCTTTCTTT	CASSPDTNTEAFF
TRBV4-1	.	.	TRBJ2-7	TGCGCCAGCAGCCAAGAGCTCGCCAGGGCTTACGAGCAGTACTTC	CASSQELARAYEQYF
TRBV7-9	once	.	TRBJ1-1	TGTGCCAGCAGCTTAGGCGGGACTTTGAACACTGAAGCTTTCTTT	CASSLGGTLNTEAFF
TRBV7-2	few	TRBD1	TRBJ1-5	TGTGCCAGCAGCGCGACAGGGGGCAATCAGCCCCAGCATTTT	CASSATGGNQPQHF
TRBV30	medium-sized	TRBD1	TRBJ1-5	TGTGCCTGGAGTTTAACAGGGGGTCAGCCCCAGCATTTT	CAWSLTGGQPQHF
TRBV10-3	once	.	TRBJ1-2	TGTGCCATCAGTGAGGATCTGGTGGGGACTGGTGGCTACACCTTC	CAISEDLVGTGGYTF
TRBV29-1	.	TRBD1	TRBJ1-3	TGCAGCGTTGGAACAGGGGTCTCTGGAAACACCATATATTTT	CSVGTGVSGNTIYF
TRBV7-9	.	.	TRBJ2-5	TGTGCCAGCAGCTTAGGGGTAGCAAAAGAGACCCAGTACTTC	CASSLGVAKETQYF
TRBV10-1	.	TRBD1	TRBJ2-3	TGCGCCAGGCCGGACAGGCCGGCAGATACGCAGTATTTT	CARPDRPADTQYF
TRBV4-2	few	.	TRBJ1-2	TGTGCCAGCAGCCGCCTGGGAGGGGCCTATGGCTACACCTTC	CASSRLGGAYGYTF
TRBV5-4	.	.	TRBJ1-2	TGTGCCAGCAGCTTGTTAACGCCCGAGGATGGCTACACCTTC	CASSLLTPEDGYTF
TRBV5-6	.	.	TRBJ2-2	TGTGCCAGCAGCTTACAGGGTTACACCGGGGAGCTGTTTTTT	CASSLQGYTGELFF
TRBV11-2	.	TRBD2	TRBJ2-1	TGTGCCAGCAGACGGAGGGGAGACCGGCTAGCGGGGTTCTTC	CASRRRGDRLAGFF
TRBV11-2	.	.	TRBJ2-5	TGTGCCAGCAGCATCCCGGGGCCACAGGGAGGGGTGACCCAGTACTTC	CASSIPGPQGGVTQYF
TRBV7-9	.	.	TRBJ2-7	TGTGCCAGCAACCTCCTGACAGGGCACCCGCGAGCGGGAGCTCTGGACTTC	CASNLLTGHPRAGALDF
TRBV5-4	once	.	TRBJ1-1	TGTTCATCTGGGGCGAAGAACACTGAAGCTTTCTTT	CSSGAKNTEAFF
TRBV29-1	few	TRBD2	TRBJ2-1	TGCAGCGCGGAACTGGGACTAGCGGGAGGACCCCGGATCTTC	CSAELGLAGGPRIF
TRBV27	.	TRBD1	TRBJ1-4	TGTGCCAGCACTACCTTCAGGGGGCCAGCTAATGAAAAACTGTTTTTT	CASTTFRGPANEKLFF
TRBV10-2	.	TRBD2	TRBJ2-3	TGCGCCAGCAGAGCGGGAGTGACAGATACGCAGTATTTT	CASRAGVTDTQYF
TRBV10-3	.	.	TRBJ1-2	TGTGCCATCAGCCTAGGCGCAGGGGACTATGGCTACACCTTC	CAISLGAGDYGYTF
TRBV6-1	.	.	TRBJ2-1	TGTGCCAGCAGTGAAAGGGGGGGCTTCAATGAGCAGTTCTTC	CASSERGGFNEQFF
TRBV7-9	few	.	TRBJ1-6	TGTGCCAGCAGGGACAGTTATAATTCACCCCTCCACTTT	CASRDSYNSPLHF
TRBV5-1	.	TRBD1	TRBJ1-2	TGCGCCAGCAGCTTGGAACACGCGGGACAGGCTACAACTTATGGCTACACCTTC	CASSLEHAGQATTYGYTF
TRBV7-9	.	.	TRBJ2-7	TGTGCCAGCAGCCCGGATCACAGGAACTCCTACGAGCAGTACTTC	CASSPDHRNSYEQYF
TRBV4-2	.	.	TRBJ2-3	TGTGCCAGCAGCCTGTCTAGCACAGATACGCAGTATTTT	CASSLSSTDTQYF
TRBV6-2/TRBV6-3	.	.	TRBJ2-1	TGTGCCAGCAGCCTTTTCAGGGCAGATGAGCAGTTCTTC	CASSLFRADEQFF
TRBV19	.	.	TRBJ1-5	TGTGCCAGTAGTATTGACAACATGAATCAGCCCCAGCATTTT	CASSIDNMNQPQHF
TRBV7-3	once	.	TRBJ1-1	TGTGCCAGCAGCTCCCGCGGGGGGCAGAGGGGTGTCACTGAAGCTTTCTTT	CASSSRGGQRGVTEAFF
TRBV11-2	.	.	TRBJ1-1	TGTGCCAGCAGCTTACAGGAAAACACTGAAGCTTTCTTT	CASSLQENTEAFF
TRBV6-6	.	TRBD1	TRBJ1-6	TGTGCCAGCAGTGCCGACAGGGGAAATTCACCCCTCCACTTT	CASSADRGNSPLHF